The 27 T cell receptor beta chains in this list originate from one sample, sequenced in a study of T cells in Graves' hyperthyroidism and ophthalmopathy. Amplified TCR beta CDR3 regions derived from RNA transcripts. During a first-round RT-PCR of the TCR CDR3, the HTBI primer set was used. MiXCR, applied by TCRdb to the multiplex PCR reads, yields one record per CDR3 protein. This table has roughly 100,000 distinct CDR3 sequences, roughly half appearing once. Sequenced: blood. Receptors originate from a woman in her forties with Graves' hyperthyroidism.

This clonotype was detected many times. V gene TRBV7-2 combines with J gene TRBJ1-5; tentatively, D is TRBD1 (6 bases). The CDR3 loop spans 15 amino acids. Germline CDR1 is SGHTA and CDR2 is FQGNSA. V was clipped by 5 bases and J by 6 bases, with 17 bases between them. As DNA, the CDR3 is TGTGCCAGCAGCCGCGGGGGGGGCTTAGTTCAGCCCCAGCATTTT. Protein: CASSRGGGLVQPQHF. The full variable domain, in which reference TRBV7-2 and TRBJ1-5 provide the parts outside the CDR3, is GAGVSQSPSNKVTEKGKDVELRCDPISGHTALYWYRQSLGQGLEFLIYFQGNSAPDKSGLPSDRFSAERTGGSVSTLTIQRTQQEDSAVYLCASSRGGGLVQPQHFGDGTRLSIL.

The chain combines TRBV10-3 with TRBJ1-6; weak D call: TRBD1 (5 bases). V gave up 4 bases and J gave up 5 bases, with 12 bases separating them. Germline lookup yields CDR1 ENHRY and CDR2 SYGVKD. This CDR3 spans 15 amino acids. The CDR3 nucleotides are TGTGCCATCAGTGTGGGGACCGACCATAATTCACCCCTCCACTTT. This translates into CAISVGTDHNSPLHF.

This clonotype was recorded at least ten times. CDR3 protein: CASTIGTFTGELFF. The CDR3 DNA sequence: TGTGCCAGCACCATCGGGACTTTCACCGGGGAGCTGTTTTTT. This rearrangement joins TRBV9 to TRBJ2-2; D is perhaps TRBD2 (6 bases). Germline lookup yields CDR1 SGDLS and CDR2 YYNGEE. V gave up 6 bases and J gave up 4 bases, with 13 bases separating them. CDR3 length: 14 amino acids.

The gene calls are TRBV7-8 and TRBJ2-5; D not resolved. V dropped 5 bases and J dropped 2 bases, with 6 bases sitting between them. The CDR3 length is 12 residues. CDR1 SGHVS and CDR2 FQNEAQ come from the germline V gene. This chain's CDR3 is CASSLGQETQYF. CDR3 coding DNA: TGTGCCAGCAGCCTAGGGCAAGAGACCCAGTACTTC.

The chain employs TRBV20-1 and TRBJ1-5; 8 bases are a match to TRBD1. This CDR3 has 11 amino acids. CDR1 and CDR2 (germline): DFQATT, SNEGSKA (reference sequence). In DNA, the CDR3 is TGCAGCGTTGTAACAGGGGGGGACGAGCATTTT. It yields the protein CSVVTGGDEHF.

The V gene is TRBV29-1, the J gene TRBJ1-1; D possibly corresponds to TRBD1 (5 bases). V lost 8 bases, J lost 2 bases, and 12 bases lay in between. Germline assignment: CDR1 SQVTM and CDR2 ANQGSEA. CDR3 length: 12 amino acids. Here the CDR3 DNA reads TGCAGCTCCGTAGGGGCTAACACTGAAGCTTTCTTT. Translation gives CSSVGANTEAFF. Drawing the rest from reference TRBV29-1 and TRBJ1-1, the complete variable domain is SAVISQKPSRDICQRGTSLTIQCQVDSQVTMMFWYRQQPGQSLTLIATANQGSEATYESGFVIDKFPISRPNLTFSTLTVSNMSPEDSSIYLCSSVGANTEAFFGQGTRLTVV.

Of note for this clonotype: A much larger clone differs from this one at a single base, so this may be a read error. Since no conserved phenylalanine or tryptophan closes the CDR3, a read error is the likely cause. V gene TRBV5-1 combines with J gene TRBJ1-1; D uncertain. Trimming shortened V by 7 bases and J by 0 bases, and 10 bases separated the two germline ends. The V gene's germline CDR1 is SGHRS and CDR2 YFSETQ. The CDR3 is 13 residues long. CDR3 DNA sequence: TGCGCCAGCTCAAGGGAGTTGAACACTGAAGCTTTCTCT. The encoded protein is CASSRELNTEAFS.

The chain links TRBV29-1 to TRBJ2-7; weak D call: TRBD1 (5 bases). V was cut by 1 base and J by 5 bases, with 12 bases left in between. The CDR3 is 13 amino acids. Germline V gene data show CDR1 as SQVTM and CDR2 as ANQGSEA. The CDR3 DNA follows: TGCAGCGTTGAAGGGGGCGTCAATAACGAGCAGTACTTC. As protein: CSVEGGVNNEQYF.

This clonotype appeared many times. The rearrangement joins TRBV2 to TRBJ2-7, with TRBD1 matching 7 bases. With V trimmed by 6 bases and J by 7 bases, 9 bases remained unmatched. CDR1 is SNHLY and CDR2 is FYNNEI in the germline V gene. The CDR3 covers 13 residues. CDR3 region: CASRRTGLWEQYF. The CDR3 DNA is TGTGCCAGCAGGCGGACAGGCCTCTGGGAGCAGTACTTC.

V and J are TRBV10-3 and TRBJ2-3; the match to TRBD2 covers 7 bases. Trimming took 5 bases from V and 4 from J; bases not matched to a gene: 9. CDR1 and CDR2 (germline): ENHRY, SYGVKD. The CDR3 is 15 residues long. The CDR3 region is CAISFRGSGSDTQYF. CDR3 DNA sequence: TGTGCCATCAGTTTCCGCGGGAGTGGCTCAGATACGCAGTATTTT.

V gene TRBV20-1 combines with J gene TRBJ1-5; maybe TRBD1 (6 bases). The germline CDR1 and CDR2 sequences are DFQATT and SNEGSKA (reference sequence). This CDR3 region has 15 residues. Trimming removed 6 bases at V and 6 bases at J, with 21 bases between. The CDR3 DNA sequence: TGCAGTGCCACCAGTGATTTAGGGGGTTTTCAGCCCCAGCATTTT. This translates into CSATSDLGGFQPQHF.

This chain connects TRBV20-1 to TRBJ2-7; D perhaps matches TRBD1 (6 bases). Germline V gives CDR1 DFQATT, CDR2 SNEGSKA (reference sequence). CDR3 length equals 15 residues. The V and J ends lost 4 bases and 3 bases respectively, with 19 bases between them. CDR3 region: CSAIGTTLAGYEQYF. In nucleotides, the CDR3 is TGCAGTGCTATCGGGACAACCCTAGCAGGCTACGAGCAGTACTTC.

The V gene is TRBV5-1, the J gene TRBJ2-7; 9 positions agree with TRBD1. J was trimmed by 4 bases and V by 4 bases; bases with no gene match: 3. The CDR3 length is 13 residues. CDR1 is SGHRS and CDR2 is YFSETQ in the germline V gene. The CDR3 sequence is CASSGTGSYEQYF. The CDR3 nucleotides are TGCGCCAGCAGCGGGACAGGGTCTTACGAGCAGTACTTC.

The chain uses TRBV2 and TRBJ2-5; 9 bases align to TRBD2. Near its end, the DNA agrees better with TRBJ2-7, so the J call may be wrong. Germline V CDR1 and CDR2: SNHLY, FYNNEI. The length of the CDR3 is 14 residues. This CDR3 is CASIGSGSSYEQYF. In DNA, the CDR3 is TGTGCCAGCATAGGTAGCGGGAGCTCCTACGAGCAGTACTTC.

In this sample, this clonotype turned up many times. The chain carries TRBV7-8 and TRBJ1-3; D perhaps matches TRBD1 (6 bases). The CDR3 covers 16 residues. Germline V gene data show CDR1 as SGHVS and CDR2 as FQNEAQ. The V gene lost 1 base and the J gene lost 4 bases, with 14 bases spanning the gap. The CDR3 DNA reads as TGTGCCAGCAGCTTAGATGGAGGGGGATCCGGAAACACCATATATTTT. Translated: CASSLDGGGSGNTIYF.

This sequence joins TRBV14 and TRBJ2-7; TRBD1 aligns across 11 bases. The germline gives CDR1 SGHDN, CDR2 FVKESK. This CDR3 has 15 amino acids. The V and J ends lost 4 bases and 2 bases, in that order; junction bases with no gene match: 4. DNA for the CDR3: TGTGCCAGCAGCCGGGGACAGGGGGTAGCCTACGAGCAGTACTTC. Residues: CASSRGQGVAYEQYF. Supplemented by reference TRBV14 and TRBJ2-7, the full variable domain reads EAGVTQFPSHSVIEKGQTVTLRCDPISGHDNLYWYRRVMGKEIKFLLHFVKESKQDESGMPNNRFLAERTGGTYSTLKVQPAELEDSGVYFCASSRGQGVAYEQYFGPGTRLTVT.

The chain combines TRBV10-3 with TRBJ1-6, with 12 bases that match TRBD1. The CDR3 sequence is 14 residues long. The V gene's germline CDR1 is ENHRY and CDR2 SYGVKD. Trimming cost V 6 bases and J 9 bases; bases outside gene matches: 3. The CDR3 DNA follows: TGTGCCATCAGGCCGGGACAGGGGGCTTCACCCCTCCACTTT. As protein: CAIRPGQGASPLHF.

J is TRBJ1-2 and V is TRBV19, with D unresolved. The CDR3 covers 14 residues. Germline V gene sequence: CDR1 LNHDA, CDR2 SQIVND (reference sequence). The V gene lost 2 bases and the J gene lost 14 bases, with 21 bases spanning the gap. The CDR3: CASSINLSTPGCTF. In DNA form, the CDR3 reads TGTGCCAGTAGTATAAACCTCTCGACTCCAGGCTGTACCTTC.

This chain uses TRBV29-1 with TRBJ1-1, with TRBD1 identical over 7 bases. Losses at the gene ends were 8 bases for V and 5 bases for J; bases not matched to a gene: 11. Germline V gene sequence: CDR1 SQVTM, CDR2 ANQGSEA. The CDR3 is made up of 13 amino acids. CDR3 sequence: CSQLPTGRTEAFF. CDR3 nucleotides: TGCAGCCAATTACCGACAGGGCGGACTGAAGCTTTCTTT. Drawing the rest from reference TRBV29-1 and TRBJ1-1, the complete variable domain is SAVISQKPSRDICQRGTSLTIQCQVDSQVTMMFWYRQQPGQSLTLIATANQGSEATYESGFVIDKFPISRPNLTFSTLTVSNMSPEDSSIYLCSQLPTGRTEAFFGQGTRLTVV.

Comment on this clonotype: An end of the junction differs from the germline gene, which may be a read error. V usage is TRBV9 and J usage is TRBJ1-1; perhaps TRBD1 as D (6 bases). This CDR3 has 14 residues. Germline-derived CDR1 and CDR2 are SGDLS and YYNGEE. The CDR3 DNA is TGTGCCTGCAGCCCCCGAAAGGGGGGCACTGAAGCTTTCTTT. Protein sequence: CACSPRKGGTEAFF. The complete variable domain, with remaining parts taken from reference TRBV9 and TRBJ1-1, reads DSGVTQTPKHLITATGQRVTLRCSPRSGDLSVYWYQQSLDQGLQFLIQYYNGEERAKGNILERFSAQQFPDLHSELNLSSLELGDSALYFCACSPRKGGTEAFFGQGTRLTVV.

The V gene is TRBV29-1, the J gene TRBJ1-1, with a tentative D call TRBD1 (6 bases). CDR1 is SQVTM, CDR2 ANQGSEA, per germline. CDR3 size: 11 residues. The V end was cut by 4 bases, the J end by 5 bases, with 8 bases between. The CDR3 here is CSVVRGTEAFF. DNA for the CDR3: TGCAGCGTTGTAAGGGGGACTGAAGCTTTCTTT.

The chain combines TRBV9 with TRBJ1-2; the D gene is possibly TRBD1 (6 bases). V lost 5 bases, J lost 2 bases, and 19 bases lay in between. The CDR3 consists of 16 residues. Germline V gene data show CDR1 as SGDLS and CDR2 as YYNGEE. The CDR3 sequence is CASRGEGGAGNYGYTF. Here the CDR3 DNA reads TGTGCCAGCAGAGGTGAAGGGGGGGCAGGCAACTATGGCTACACCTTC.

This clonotype was counted ten times or more. The CDR3 DNA reads TGCGCCAGCAGCTTGCCGGGGGACCCCAGTGCACAAGAGACCCAGTACTTC. Translated: CASSLPGDPSAQETQYF. The J gene is TRBJ2-5, the V gene TRBV5-1; D possibly corresponds to TRBD2 (6 bases). Germline lookup yields CDR1 SGHRS and CDR2 YFSETQ. This CDR3 spans 17 amino acids. Trimming stripped 1 base from V and 2 bases from J, with 18 bases between.

On this clonotype: The CDR3 does not end in the conserved phenylalanine or tryptophan, so this is likely a read error. This sequence joins TRBV19 and TRBJ2-2; no clear D. Deletions cut 5 bases from V and 9 bases from J, with 16 bases between. The CDR3 consists of 14 residues. Germline CDR1 reads LNHDA; CDR2 reads SQIVND (reference sequence). The CDR3 region is CASSPSEYMRELFL. The CDR3 DNA reads as TGTGCCAGTAGTCCCTCAGAGTATATGAGGGAGCTGTTTCTT.

This clonotype was observed at least ten times. The gene calls are TRBV29-1 and TRBJ2-7; either TRBD1 or TRBD2 may fit D (5 bases each). The CDR3 extends over 13 amino acids. Trimming shortened V by 0 bases and J by 6 bases, and 12 bases separated the two germline ends. Germline V gene data show CDR1 as SQVTM and CDR2 as ANQGSEA. The CDR3 is CSVEDRGGPEQYF. CDR3 nucleotide sequence: TGCAGCGTTGAAGACCGTGGGGGTCCCGAGCAGTACTTC.

The V call is TRBV24-1, the J call TRBJ2-2, with TRBD2 identical over 12 bases. The J segment lost 0 bases and the V segment lost 10 bases, leaving 5 bases of the junction unmatched. Germline CDR1 reads KGHDR; CDR2 reads SFDVKD. The CDR3 spans 16 residues. The CDR3 spells CATRTSGAANTGELFF. For the CDR3, the DNA is TGTGCCACGAGGACTAGCGGGGCTGCGAACACCGGGGAGCTGTTTTTT.

The chain combines TRBV7-2 with TRBJ2-7; 13 nucleotides agree with TRBD2. The germline V gene has CDR1 SGHTA and CDR2 FQGNSA. J lost 6 bases, V lost 5 bases, and 10 bases had no gene match. CDR3 size: 16 residues. Here the CDR3 reads CASSRWTSGSGSEQYF. The DNA of the CDR3 is TGTGCCAGCAGCCGTTGGACTAGCGGGAGCGGATCCGAGCAGTACTTC.